These 5 T cell receptor beta chains originate from one sample sequenced in a study of OX40 agonist ivuxolimab in advanced cancers. Method: immunoSEQ multiplex PCR; TCRdb's copy keeps in-frame clones and lacks some. This sample has around 100,000 clones; around 91% occur once, and the top ten carry about 0.15%. The sample here was CD4+ or CD8+ T cells sorted from blood, taken in a trial of the OX40 agonist ivuxolimab. The receptors here all came from an adult with an advanced solid tumor such as melanoma, head and neck, liver or kidney cancer.

The genes are TRBV11-3 and TRBJ2-7; the D gene is possibly TRBD1 (6 bases). The V end was cut by 5 bases, the J end by 4 bases, with 12 bases between. Looked up from germline, CDR1 is SGHNT and CDR2 is YENEEA. The CDR3 sequence is 13 residues long. CDR3 in amino acids: CASSPYQGYEQYF. DNA for the CDR3: TGTGCCAGCAGCCCGTATCAGGGGTACGAGCAGTACTTC.

This clone was detected once. This chain links TRBV15 with TRBJ2-7; weak D call: TRBD1 (6 bases). This CDR3 contains 16 residues. CDR1 is LNHNV, CDR2 YYDKDF, per germline (reference sequence). The ends were cut back, 1 base at V and 0 bases at J, with 13 bases in the middle. This chain's CDR3 is CATSRAGQSSSYEQYF. CDR3 bases: TGTGCCACCAGCAGAGCCGGACAGAGTAGCTCCTACGAGCAGTACTTC.

V usage is TRBV10-2 and J usage is TRBJ2-2; 8 positions agree with TRBD2. The CDR3 runs 16 residues. CDR1 and CDR2 from the germline V gene are WSHSY and SAAADI. The V and J ends lost 4 bases and 4 bases, in that order; junction bases with no gene match: 8. CDR3 nucleotides: TGCGCCAGCAGTGGCTTGGGGACTAGTGGCACCGGGGAGCTGTTTTTT. It translates to CASSGLGTSGTGELFF.

This clone was detected once. The genes are TRBV18 and TRBJ2-2, with 9 bases fitting TRBD1. The ends lost 5 bases at V and 2 bases at J; junction bases unmatched: 3. CDR1 is KGHSH and CDR2 is LQKENI in the germline V gene. The CDR3 runs 15 residues. In DNA form, the CDR3 reads TGTGCCAGCTCAGGACAGGGGTTTAACACCGGGGAGCTGTTTTTT. Its protein product is CASSGQGFNTGELFF.

This clone was found once. The V call is TRBV27, the J call TRBJ2-3; D may correspond to TRBD1 or TRBD2 (5 bases each). Per the germline V gene, CDR1 is MNHEY and CDR2 is SMNVEV (reference sequence). V shed 3 bases and J shed 0 bases, with 10 bases lying between them. CDR3 length equals 15 residues. The CDR3 is CASSLRGPSTDTQYF. The CDR3 DNA follows: TGTGCCAGCAGTTTGAGGGGCCCTAGCACAGATACGCAGTATTTT.